Listed below are T cell receptor beta chains from one sample, sequenced in a study of cytomegalovirus exposure and HLA in healthy donors. Libraries were prepared by immunoSEQ multiplex PCR; TCRdb keeps only in-frame clonotypes and omits some of them. The table has 85,000 to 100,000 clones, over 70% seen once. Sequencing used PBMCs. Receptors were obtained from a girl aged 2 to 10 in good health and CMV-seropositive. CDR3s include the opening cysteine and the closing phenylalanine or tryptophan. A D gene is named only where the DNA matches it firmly. Clone size is given for some rows only: seen once, a few or many times, or a class if the clone is expanded.

J gene,clone size,D gene,V gene,CDR3 DNA,CDR3 protein
TRBJ2-1,-,TRBD2,TRBV30,TGTGCCTGGAGTGCCGGTCTAGCGGACAATGAGCAGTTCTTC,CAWSAGLADNEQFF
TRBJ2-1,-,TRBD2,TRBV6-4,TGTGCCAGCAGTGGAACTAGCGGGAGTAGGGATGAGCAGTTCTTC,CASSGTSGSRDEQFF
TRBJ1-5,-,-,TRBV6-5,TGTGCCAGCAGTTCGAGGGGGACATCCAATCAGCCCCAGCATTTT,CASSSRGTSNQPQHF
TRBJ1-4,few,-,TRBV15,TGTGCCACCATGGGCAGGGCCGTCAATGAAAAACTGTTTTTT,CATMGRAVNEKLFF
TRBJ2-3,once,-,TRBV5-5,TGTGCCAGCAGCTTGGCCATAGCTAGCAGTGGCACAGATACGCAGTATTTT,CASSLAIASSGTDTQYF
TRBJ1-2,-,-,TRBV6-5,TGTGCCAGCAGTTACTCGGCAGAGGTTAACTATGGCTACACCTTC,CASSYSAEVNYGYTF
TRBJ2-5,-,TRBD2,TRBV18,TGTGCCAGCTCGCGACGGGGAGGGGAGACCCAGTACTTC,CASSRRGGETQYF
TRBJ1-2,-,TRBD1,TRBV6-5,TGTGCCAGCAGTTACACAGGGGGGTTCAGGGGGGATGGCTACACCTTC,CASSYTGGFRGDGYTF
TRBJ2-1,-,-,TRBV29-1,TGCAGCGTACTTGACAGGAGCTCCTACAATGAGCAGTTCTTC,CSVLDRSSYNEQFF
TRBJ1-1,-,-,TRBV5-1,TGCGCCAGCACCAATGGGGGGGTCACTGAAGCTTTCTTT,CASTNGGVTEAFF
TRBJ1-1,few,-,TRBV6-5,TGTGCCAGCAGCTCTGGGAGGAAAGGGAACTCTGAAGCTTTCTTT,CASSSGRKGNSEAFF
TRBJ1-2,-,-,TRBV27,TGTGCCAGCTACAGGGTCGGGTACGGCTACACCTTC,CASYRVGYGYTF
TRBJ1-5,-,-,TRBV27,TGTGCCAGCAGTTTGGAGGGTTTTAGTCAGCCCCAGCATTTT,CASSLEGFSQPQHF
TRBJ1-1,few,TRBD1,TRBV6-5,TGTGCCAGCAGACCACAGGGGGCAGGAACTGAAGCTTTCTTT,CASRPQGAGTEAFF
TRBJ2-5,-,TRBD2,TRBV5-1,TGCGCCAGCAGCTCTAGACTAGCGGGAGACCAAGAGACCCAGTACTTC,CASSSRLAGDQETQYF
TRBJ2-7,-,TRBD1,TRBV6-5,TGTGCCAGCAGCAGAGGGGGCCTCTACGAGCAGTACTTC,CASSRGGLYEQYF
TRBJ2-5,once,TRBD1,TRBV6-5,TGTGCCAGCAGTTATGGACAGGGCTCCATAGAGACCCAGTACTTC,CASSYGQGSIETQYF
TRBJ1-1,-,-,TRBV27,TGTGCCATCCGCTCAAGCGGGGCCGGTGAAGCTTTCTTT,CAIRSSGAGEAFF
TRBJ1-2,-,TRBD1,TRBV19,TGTGCCAGTAGTATCGGACGCGACAGGGGGCCTTTTGGCTACACCTTC,CASSIGRDRGPFGYTF
TRBJ1-2,-,TRBD1,TRBV30,TGTGCCTGGAGTGGGGACAGCGCTTATGGCTACACCTTC,CAWSGDSAYGYTF
TRBJ1-1,-,-,TRBV11-3,TGTGCCAGCAGCGCGAACAGGGATAAGAACACTGAAGCTTTCTTT,CASSANRDKNTEAFF
TRBJ2-3,-,TRBD1,TRBV2,TGTGCCAGCAGGGTGACAGGGAGCACAGATACGCAGTATTTT,CASRVTGSTDTQYF
TRBJ1-2,-,-,TRBV19,TGTGCCAGTAGTAAAGGGGTCTACTATGGCTACACCTTC,CASSKGVYYGYTF
TRBJ2-1,-,TRBD2,TRBV5-1,TGCGCCAGCAGCTCGCGGGGGGGCCGGACCGTGCTGGTCTACAATGAGCAGTTCTTC,CASSSRGGRTVLVYNEQFF
TRBJ1-2,once,TRBD1,TRBV30,TGTGCCTGGAGTGTACAGACAGGGGGCTACACCTTC,CAWSVQTGGYTF
TRBJ2-6,once,-,TRBV7-2,TGTGCCAGCAGCCTTACAGGGACTGGGGCCAACGTCCTGACTTTC,CASSLTGTGANVLTF
TRBJ2-7,-,TRBD2,TRBV6-1,TGTGCCAGCAGTCCCCTGGGGGGGACCTACGAGCAGTACTTC,CASSPLGGTYEQYF
TRBJ2-7,-,-,TRBV28,TGTGCCAGCAGACGAGCTCCCACAGGTCGTTACGAGCAGTACTTC,CASRRAPTGRYEQYF
TRBJ2-1,-,-,TRBV19,TGTGCCAGTAGTATAGACCAGGGGAGCTCCTACAATGAGCAGTTCTTC,CASSIDQGSSYNEQFF
TRBJ2-7,-,-,TRBV5-4,TGTGCCAGCAGAACGCAGGACAGTTCCCACTACGAGCAGTACTTC,CASRTQDSSHYEQYF
TRBJ2-1,-,TRBD2,TRBV14,TGTGCCAGCAGCCCACCCAGAGTATCCGGGACTAGACGTACCTTCTTCTACAATGAGCAGTTCTTC,CASSPPRVSGTRRTFFYNEQFF
TRBJ1-2,once,-,TRBV7-9,TGTGCCAGCAGCTTACGGGGTCTCTATGGCTACACCTTC,CASSLRGLYGYTF
TRBJ1-2,-,-,TRBV10-3,TGTGCCATCAGTGAAGAAGAGGTCCTAGCTAACTATGGCTACACCTTC,CAISEEEVLANYGYTF
TRBJ2-7,-,TRBD2,TRBV11-2,TGTGCCAGCAGCTTAGGACTAGCGGGAAGTGGAACCTACGAGCAGTACTTC,CASSLGLAGSGTYEQYF
TRBJ2-2,-,-,TRBV9,TGTGCCAGCAGCGAGATGGGACCTGGGGAGGCCGGGGAGCTGTTTTTT,CASSEMGPGEAGELFF
TRBJ2-7,-,-,TRBV6-1,TGTGCCAGCAGGAAACCGACTGGAGTTATGAACGAGCAGTACTTC,CASRKPTGVMNEQYF
TRBJ1-5,-,TRBD1,TRBV5-1,TGCGCCAGCAGCACGGGGACAGGCGGTCAGCCCCAGCATTTT,CASSTGTGGQPQHF
TRBJ1-4,-,-,TRBV27,TGTGCCAGCAGCCTCAGATGGCGGGAATCTAATGAAAAACTGTTTTTT,CASSLRWRESNEKLFF
TRBJ2-5,-,TRBD2,TRBV28,TGTGCCAGCAGACCGCACACTAGCGAAAAAGAGACCCAGTACTTC,CASRPHTSEKETQYF
TRBJ2-7,-,TRBD1,TRBV27,TGTGCCAGCAGTTTCGGGACAGGGGGCCTCGAGCAGTACTTC,CASSFGTGGLEQYF
TRBJ2-7,-,TRBD2,TRBV6-6,TGTGCCAGCAGTTACGAGCGGGGACAGCAGTACTTC,CASSYERGQQYF
TRBJ2-7,-,-,TRBV10-1,TGCGCCAGCAGTGTCGGGATCTCCTACGAGCAGTACTTC,CASSVGISYEQYF